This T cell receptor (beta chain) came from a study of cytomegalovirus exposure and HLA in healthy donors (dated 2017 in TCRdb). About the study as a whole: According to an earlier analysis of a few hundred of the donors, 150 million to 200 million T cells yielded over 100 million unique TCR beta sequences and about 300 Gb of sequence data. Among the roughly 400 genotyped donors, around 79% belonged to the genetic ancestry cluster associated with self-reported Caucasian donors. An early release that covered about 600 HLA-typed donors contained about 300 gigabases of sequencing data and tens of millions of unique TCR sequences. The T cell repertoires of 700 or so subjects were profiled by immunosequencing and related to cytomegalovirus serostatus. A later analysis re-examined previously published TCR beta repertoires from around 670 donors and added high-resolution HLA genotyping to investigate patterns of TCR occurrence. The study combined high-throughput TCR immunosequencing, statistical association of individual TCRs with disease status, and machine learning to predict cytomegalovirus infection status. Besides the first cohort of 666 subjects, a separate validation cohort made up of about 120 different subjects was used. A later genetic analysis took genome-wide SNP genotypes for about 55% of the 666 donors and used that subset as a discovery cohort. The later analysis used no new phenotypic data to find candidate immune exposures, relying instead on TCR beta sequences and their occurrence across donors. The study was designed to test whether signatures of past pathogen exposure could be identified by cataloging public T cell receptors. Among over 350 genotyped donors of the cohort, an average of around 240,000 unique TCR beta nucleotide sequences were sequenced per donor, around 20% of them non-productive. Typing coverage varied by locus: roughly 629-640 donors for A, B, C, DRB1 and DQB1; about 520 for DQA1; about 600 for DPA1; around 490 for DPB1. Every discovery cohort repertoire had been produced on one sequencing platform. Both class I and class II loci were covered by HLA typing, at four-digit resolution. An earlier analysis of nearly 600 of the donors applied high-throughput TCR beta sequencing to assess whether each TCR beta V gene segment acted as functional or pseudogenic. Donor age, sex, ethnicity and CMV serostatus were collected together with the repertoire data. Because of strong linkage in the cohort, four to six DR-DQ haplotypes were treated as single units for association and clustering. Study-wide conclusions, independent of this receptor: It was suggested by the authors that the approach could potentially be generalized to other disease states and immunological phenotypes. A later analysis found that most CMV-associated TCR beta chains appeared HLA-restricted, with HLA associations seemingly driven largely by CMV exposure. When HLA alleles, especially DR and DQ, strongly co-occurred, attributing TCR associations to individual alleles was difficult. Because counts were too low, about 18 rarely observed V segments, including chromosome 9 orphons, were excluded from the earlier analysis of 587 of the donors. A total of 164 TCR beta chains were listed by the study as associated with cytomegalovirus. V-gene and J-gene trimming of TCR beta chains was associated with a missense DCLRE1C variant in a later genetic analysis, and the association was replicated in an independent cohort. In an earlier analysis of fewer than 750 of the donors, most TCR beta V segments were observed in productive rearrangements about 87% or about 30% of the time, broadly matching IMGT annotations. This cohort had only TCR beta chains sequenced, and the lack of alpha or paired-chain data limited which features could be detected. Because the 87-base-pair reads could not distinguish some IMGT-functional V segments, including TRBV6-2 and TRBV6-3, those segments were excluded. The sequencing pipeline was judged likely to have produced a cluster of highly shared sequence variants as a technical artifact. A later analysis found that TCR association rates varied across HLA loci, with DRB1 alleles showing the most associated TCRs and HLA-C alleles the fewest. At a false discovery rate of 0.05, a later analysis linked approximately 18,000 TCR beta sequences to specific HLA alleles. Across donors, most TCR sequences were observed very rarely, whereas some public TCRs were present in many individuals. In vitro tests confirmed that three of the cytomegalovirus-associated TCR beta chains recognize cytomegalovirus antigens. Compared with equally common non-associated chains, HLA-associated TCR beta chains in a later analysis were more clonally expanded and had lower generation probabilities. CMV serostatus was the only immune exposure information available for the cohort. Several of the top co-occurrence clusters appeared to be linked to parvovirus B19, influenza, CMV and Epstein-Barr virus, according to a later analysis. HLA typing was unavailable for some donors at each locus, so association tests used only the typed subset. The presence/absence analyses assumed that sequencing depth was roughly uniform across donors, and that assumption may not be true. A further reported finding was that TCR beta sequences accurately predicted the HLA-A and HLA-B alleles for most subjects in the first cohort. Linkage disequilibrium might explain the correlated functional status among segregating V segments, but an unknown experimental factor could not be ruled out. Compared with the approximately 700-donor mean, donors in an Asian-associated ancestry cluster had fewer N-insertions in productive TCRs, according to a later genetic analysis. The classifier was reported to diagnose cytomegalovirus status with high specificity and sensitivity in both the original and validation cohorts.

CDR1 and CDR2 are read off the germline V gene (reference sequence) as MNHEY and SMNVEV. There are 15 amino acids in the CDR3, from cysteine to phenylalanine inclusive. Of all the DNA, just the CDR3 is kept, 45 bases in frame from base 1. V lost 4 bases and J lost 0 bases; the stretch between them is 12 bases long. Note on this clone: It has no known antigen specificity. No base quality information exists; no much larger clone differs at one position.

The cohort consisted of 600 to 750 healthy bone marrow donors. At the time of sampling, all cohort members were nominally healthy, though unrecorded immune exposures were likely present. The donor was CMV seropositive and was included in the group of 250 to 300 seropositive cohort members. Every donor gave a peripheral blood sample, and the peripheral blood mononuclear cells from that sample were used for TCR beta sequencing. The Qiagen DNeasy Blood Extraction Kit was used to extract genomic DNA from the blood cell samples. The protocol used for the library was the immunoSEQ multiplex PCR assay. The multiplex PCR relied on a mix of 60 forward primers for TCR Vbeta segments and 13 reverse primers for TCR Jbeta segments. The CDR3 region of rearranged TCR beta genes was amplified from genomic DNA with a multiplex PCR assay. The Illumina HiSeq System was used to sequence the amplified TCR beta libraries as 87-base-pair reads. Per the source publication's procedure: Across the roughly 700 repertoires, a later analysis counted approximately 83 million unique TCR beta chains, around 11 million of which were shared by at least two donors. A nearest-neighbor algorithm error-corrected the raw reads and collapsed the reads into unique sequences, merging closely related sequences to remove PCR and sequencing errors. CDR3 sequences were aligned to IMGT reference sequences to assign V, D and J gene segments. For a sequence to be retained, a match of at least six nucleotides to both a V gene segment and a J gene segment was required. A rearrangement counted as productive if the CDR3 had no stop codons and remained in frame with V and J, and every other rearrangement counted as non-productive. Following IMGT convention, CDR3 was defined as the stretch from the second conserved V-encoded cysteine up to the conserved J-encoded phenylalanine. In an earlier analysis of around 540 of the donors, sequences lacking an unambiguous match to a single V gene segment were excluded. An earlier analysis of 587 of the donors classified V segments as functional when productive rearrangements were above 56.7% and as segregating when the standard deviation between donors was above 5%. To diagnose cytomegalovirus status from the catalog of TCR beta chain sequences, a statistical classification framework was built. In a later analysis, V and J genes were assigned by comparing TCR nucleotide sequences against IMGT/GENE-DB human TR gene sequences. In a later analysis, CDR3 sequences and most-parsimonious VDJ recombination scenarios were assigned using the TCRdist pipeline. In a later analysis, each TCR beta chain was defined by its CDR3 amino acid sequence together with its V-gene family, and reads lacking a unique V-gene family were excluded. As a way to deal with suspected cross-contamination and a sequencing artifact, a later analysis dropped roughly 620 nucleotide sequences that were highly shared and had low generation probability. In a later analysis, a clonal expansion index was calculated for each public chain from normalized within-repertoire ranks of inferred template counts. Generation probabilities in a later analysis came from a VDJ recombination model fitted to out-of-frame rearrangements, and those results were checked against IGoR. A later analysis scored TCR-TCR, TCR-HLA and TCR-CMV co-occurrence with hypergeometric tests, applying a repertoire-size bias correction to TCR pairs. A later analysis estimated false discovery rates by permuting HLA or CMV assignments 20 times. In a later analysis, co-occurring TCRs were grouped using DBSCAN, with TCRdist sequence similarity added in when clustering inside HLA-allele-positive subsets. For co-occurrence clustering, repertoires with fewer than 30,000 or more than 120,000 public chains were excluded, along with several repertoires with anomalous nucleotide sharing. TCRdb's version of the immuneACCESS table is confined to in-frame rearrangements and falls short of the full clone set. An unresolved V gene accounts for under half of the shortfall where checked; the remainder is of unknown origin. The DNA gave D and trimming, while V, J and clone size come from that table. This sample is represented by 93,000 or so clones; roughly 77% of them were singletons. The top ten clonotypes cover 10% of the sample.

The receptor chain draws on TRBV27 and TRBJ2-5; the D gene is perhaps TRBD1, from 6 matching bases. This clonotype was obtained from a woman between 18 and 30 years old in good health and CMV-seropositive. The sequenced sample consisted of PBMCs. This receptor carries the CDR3 CASSYAGTNQETQYF. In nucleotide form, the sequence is TGTGCCAGCAGTTACGCCGGGACAAACCAAGAGACCCAGTACTTC.